The 10 T cell receptor beta chains below come from one sample, sequenced in a study of OX40 agonist ivuxolimab in advanced cancers. This table comes from immunoSEQ multiplex PCR, and its TCRdb copy is limited to in-frame clones, with some not included. Seen here are some 150,000 clones, roughly 91% observed once, and the top ten hold approximately 0.99%. Sequencing used CD4+ or CD8+ T cells sorted from blood, obtained in a trial of the OX40 agonist ivuxolimab. The receptors derive from an adult with an advanced solid tumor such as melanoma, head and neck, liver or kidney cancer.

This chain joins TRBV5-5 and TRBJ1-5; D call uncertain. Germline lookup yields CDR1 SGHKS and CDR2 YYEKEE (reference sequence). This CDR3 has 17 amino acids. The V gene lost 2 bases and the J gene lost 0 bases, with 15 bases spanning the gap. The CDR3 sequence: CASSLNDGFSSNQPQHF. CDR3 nucleotide sequence: TGTGCCAGCAGCTTAAATGACGGCTTCTCTAGCAATCAGCCCCAGCATTTT.

The chain employs TRBV9 and TRBJ1-1, with D unclear. V dropped 2 bases and J dropped 5 bases, with 19 bases sitting between them. CDR3 size: 16 residues. Germline-derived CDR1 and CDR2 are SGDLS and YYNGEE. The CDR3 nucleotides are TGTGCCAGCAGCGTTTCCCAAAGTAGAGAATGGACTGAAGCTTTCTTT. This sequence encodes CASSVSQSREWTEAFF.

This chain uses TRBV10-3 with TRBJ2-5; D is ambiguous. This CDR3 contains 14 residues. CDR1 and CDR2 (germline): ENHRY, SYGVKD. V lost 0 bases, J lost 5 bases, and 10 bases lay in between. The CDR3 loop is CAISESSKRETQYF. The CDR3 nucleotides read TGTGCCATCAGTGAGTCGTCTAAGAGGGAGACCCAGTACTTC.

V gene TRBV6-5 combines with J gene TRBJ1-5; possible D gene TRBD1, 6 bases. CDR1 is MNHEY and CDR2 is SVGAGI in the germline V gene. The CDR3 spans 14 residues. The V end lost 7 bases, the J end lost 4 bases, and 14 bases lay between the germline ends. This CDR3 is CASTKTGANQPQHF. CDR3 nucleotide sequence: TGTGCCAGCACCAAGACAGGTGCTAATCAGCCCCAGCATTTT.

The V call is TRBV9, the J call TRBJ2-3; 9 bases are shared with TRBD2. Unmatched junction bases numbered 4, after V lost 0 bases and J lost 2 bases. This CDR3 is 16 amino acids long. Germline CDR1 is SGDLS and CDR2 is YYNGEE. The CDR3 DNA reads as TGTGCCAGCAGCGTAGATGGGACTAGCATCACAGATACGCAGTATTTT. It translates to CASSVDGTSITDTQYF. The whole variable domain, filled in from reference TRBV9 and TRBJ2-3, reads DSGVTQTPKHLITATGQRVTLRCSPRSGDLSVYWYQQSLDQGLQFLIQYYNGEERAKGNILERFSAQQFPDLHSELNLSSLELGDSALYFCASSVDGTSITDTQYFGPGTRLTVL.

The chain uses TRBV6-5 and TRBJ1-1, with D unresolved. The CDR3 has 16 amino acids. Germline CDR1 and CDR2: MNHEY and SVGAGI. The V end lost 2 bases, the J end lost 0 bases, and 13 bases lay between the germline ends. The CDR3 loop reads CASSYVGFTMNTEAFF. The CDR3 DNA follows: TGTGCCAGCAGTTACGTAGGGTTTACAATGAACACTGAAGCTTTCTTT.

V and J are TRBV7-2 and TRBJ1-4, with a tentative D call TRBD1 (5 bases). This CDR3 is built from 16 residues. V gave up 3 bases and J gave up 6 bases, with 17 bases separating them. Germline assignment: CDR1 SGHTA and CDR2 FQGNSA. The CDR3 coding sequence is TGTGCCAGCAGCTTGATTTCAGGGTTCTTCGATGAAAAACTGTTTTTT. Protein: CASSLISGFFDEKLFF.

V usage is TRBV5-1 and J usage is TRBJ2-5; D assignment may be TRBD1 or TRBD2 (5 bases each). The CDR3 is made up of 13 amino acids. The V end lost 4 bases, the J end lost 5 bases, and 12 bases lay between the germline ends. Looked up from germline, CDR1 is SGHRS and CDR2 is YFSETQ. The CDR3 is CASSKGTRETQYF. The CDR3 region has the DNA TGCGCCAGCAGCAAGGGGACGCGGGAGACCCAGTACTTC. Using reference TRBV5-1 and TRBJ2-5 for the parts outside the CDR3, the full variable domain is KAGVTQTPRYLIKTRGQQVTLSCSPISGHRSVSWYQQTPGQGLQFLFEYFSETQRNKGNFPGRFSGRQFSNSRSEMNVSTLELGDSALYLCASSKGTRETQYFGPGTRLLVL.

The chain employs TRBV19 and TRBJ2-5; TRBD1 agrees at 9 bases. TRBJ2-7 explains the end of the DNA better; the J call may be wrong. Per germline, CDR1 LNHDA and CDR2 SQIVND (reference sequence). The CDR3 consists of 14 residues. CDR3 in DNA: TGTGCCAGTAAAATCGGGACAGGGTCCCACGAGCAGTACTTC. Translating gives CASKIGTGSHEQYF.

The chain is built from TRBV6-5 and TRBJ2-7; D unclear. CDR3 size: 11 residues. The germline gives CDR1 MNHEY, CDR2 SVGAGI. The V and J ends lost 5 bases and 6 bases respectively, with 8 bases between them. The CDR3 DNA reads TGTGCCAGCAGTATCAAGGGCGAGCAGTACTTC. Amino acids: CASSIKGEQYF.